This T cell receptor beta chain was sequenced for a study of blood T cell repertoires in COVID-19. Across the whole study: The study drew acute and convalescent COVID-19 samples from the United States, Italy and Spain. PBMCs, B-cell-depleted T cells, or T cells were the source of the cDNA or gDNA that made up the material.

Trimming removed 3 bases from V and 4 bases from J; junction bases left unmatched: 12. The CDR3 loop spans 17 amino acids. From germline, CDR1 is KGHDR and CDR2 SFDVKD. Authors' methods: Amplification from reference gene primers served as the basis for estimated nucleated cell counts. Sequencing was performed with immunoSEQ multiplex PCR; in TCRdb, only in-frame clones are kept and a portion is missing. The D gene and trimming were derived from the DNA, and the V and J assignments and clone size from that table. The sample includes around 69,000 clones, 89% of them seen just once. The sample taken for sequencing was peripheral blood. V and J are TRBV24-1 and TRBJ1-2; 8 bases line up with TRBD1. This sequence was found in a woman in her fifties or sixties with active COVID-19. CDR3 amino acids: CATSDATRQGAGYGYTF. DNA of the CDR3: TGTGCCACCAGTGATGCCACCCGGCAGGGGGCTGGCTATGGCTACACCTTC.